The 8 T cell receptor beta chains below were found in one sample sequenced in a study of blood T cell repertoires in COVID-19. The method was immunoSEQ multiplex PCR; TCRdb's version includes in-frame clones alone and lacks a portion of them. This sample has about 35,000 clones, with about 90% found just once. The sequenced sample was peripheral blood. The receptors stem from a man at least 80 years old with acute or convalescent COVID-19.

This clone was recorded a few times. J is TRBJ1-1 and V is TRBV25-1; tentatively, D is TRBD1 (6 bases). The germline V and J ends were trimmed by 6 bases and 4 bases, with 15 bases remaining between them. CDR3 length: 14 amino acids. Germline CDR1 is MGHDK and CDR2 is SYGVNS. CDR3 bases: TGTGCCAGCAGCAACCAGGGGAGTACCACTGAAGCTTTCTTT. It specifies CASSNQGSTTEAFF.

This chain links TRBV24-1 with TRBJ2-7; D unresolved. CDR1 is KGHDR, CDR2 SFDVKD, per germline. V lost 10 bases to trimming and J lost 2 bases, with 8 bases between them. This CDR3 has 11 amino acids. The CDR3 spells CATSRAYEQYF. The CDR3 nucleotides are TGTGCCACTTCTCGAGCCTACGAGCAGTACTTC.

V and J are TRBV7-2 and TRBJ2-3; D gene uncertain. CDR1 is SGHTA, CDR2 FQGNSA, per germline. CDR3 size: 15 residues. The V end lost 2 bases, the J end lost 0 bases, and 9 bases lay between the germline ends. CDR3 protein: CASSLFADSTDTQYF. The CDR3 nucleotides are TGTGCCAGCAGCTTATTCGCAGATAGCACAGATACGCAGTATTTT.

The J gene is TRBJ1-5, the V gene TRBV10-3; possibly TRBD1 for D (5 bases). Germline loops: CDR1 ENHRY, CDR2 SYGVKD. V was cut by 0 bases and J by 10 bases, with 10 bases left in between. The CDR3 covers 13 residues. The DNA of the CDR3 is TGTGCCATCAGTGAGTCGGTAGGGGTTCCCCAGCATTTT. Translating it yields CAISESVGVPQHF.

V usage is TRBV9 and J usage is TRBJ2-5, with TRBD2 matching over 7 bases. The germline gives CDR1 SGDLS, CDR2 YYNGEE. Trimming at V came to 2 bases and at J to 5 bases, leaving 0 bases not matched to a gene. The CDR3 runs 12 residues. CDR3: CASSVGGETQYF. The DNA of the CDR3 is TGTGCCAGCAGCGTGGGGGGGGAGACCCAGTACTTC.

The rearrangement uses TRBV19 and TRBJ1-5, with D possibly TRBD1 on 5 matching bases. Germline V lookup: CDR1 LNHDA, CDR2 SQIVND (reference sequence). Trimming took off 4 bases at V and 1 base at J, with 11 bases between the two ends. The CDR3 totals 15 residues. As DNA, the CDR3 is TGTGCCAGTAGTAGCGGGGGGGGGAGCAATCAGCCCCAGCATTTT. This encodes CASSSGGGSNQPQHF.

This chain links TRBV6-5 with TRBJ1-2; D gene uncertain. Germline CDR1 and CDR2: MNHEY and SVGAGI. The V gene lost 6 bases and the J gene lost 1 base, with 6 bases spanning the gap. This CDR3 comprises 12 residues. The CDR3 DNA is TGTGCCAGCAGAACAGTTAACTATGGCTACACCTTC. Translating it yields CASRTVNYGYTF.

This clone was observed once. Other DNA sequences of this sample code for an identical CDR3. J is TRBJ2-3 and V is TRBV30, with D tentatively TRBD2 (5 bases). V gave up 0 bases and J gave up 6 bases, with 10 bases separating them. The CDR3 has 13 residues. The germline CDR1 and CDR2 sequences are GTSNPN and SVGIG (reference sequence). This CDR3 reads CAWSVGRGDTQYF. The DNA of the CDR3 is TGTGCCTGGAGTGTGGGCCGCGGGGATACGCAGTATTTT.